The present TCR beta chain was sequenced within a study of T cell responses to AZD1222 COVID-19 vaccine. CDR1 is MDHEN, CDR2 SYDVKM, per germline. Trimming stripped 6 bases from V and 0 bases from J, with 3 bases between. There are 13 residues in the CDR3. About this clone itself: Its antigen is currently unknown.

Points from the study as a whole: Repertoire sampling happened only post peak T cell response.

Method: immunoSEQ multiplex PCR; TCRdb's copy keeps in-frame clones and lacks some. The repertoire holds about 150,000 clones, with less than 90% as singletons. The sequences come from peripheral blood, collected on day 0 of MenACWY control vaccination. This sequence joins TRBV28 and TRBJ2-6; D unresolved. The origin of this receptor is an adult in good health. CDR3 sequence: CASSNSGANVLTF. The CDR3 nucleotides read TGTGCCAGCAGCAACTCTGGGGCCAACGTCCTGACTTTC.